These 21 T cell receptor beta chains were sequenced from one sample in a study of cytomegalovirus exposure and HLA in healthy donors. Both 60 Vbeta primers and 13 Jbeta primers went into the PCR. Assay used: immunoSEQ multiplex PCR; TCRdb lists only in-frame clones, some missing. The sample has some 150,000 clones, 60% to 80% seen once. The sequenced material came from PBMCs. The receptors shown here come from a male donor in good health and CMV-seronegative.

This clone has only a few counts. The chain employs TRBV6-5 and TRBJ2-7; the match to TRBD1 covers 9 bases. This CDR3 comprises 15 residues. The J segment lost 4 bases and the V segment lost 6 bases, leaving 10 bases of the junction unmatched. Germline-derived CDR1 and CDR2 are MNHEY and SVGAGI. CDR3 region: CASRPRQGGGYEQYF. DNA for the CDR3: TGTGCCAGCAGACCCCGACAGGGGGGCGGGTACGAGCAGTACTTC.

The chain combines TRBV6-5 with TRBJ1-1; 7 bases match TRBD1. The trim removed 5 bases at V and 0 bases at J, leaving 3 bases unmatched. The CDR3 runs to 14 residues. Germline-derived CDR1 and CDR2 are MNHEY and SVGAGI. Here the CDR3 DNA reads TGTGCCAGCAGTCGGGGGACAGTGAACACTGAAGCTTTCTTT. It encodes CASSRGTVNTEAFF.

The CDR3: CASSSQYHSNQPQHF. The CDR3 DNA reads TGTGCCAGCAGTTCCCAGTACCATAGCAATCAGCCCCAGCATTTT. The chain recombines TRBV6-5 with TRBJ1-5; D remains unclear. The CDR3 is 15 amino acids. Germline CDR1 is MNHEY and CDR2 is SVGAGI. Trimming took off 4 bases at V and 0 bases at J, with 10 bases between the two ends.

In nucleotides, the CDR3 is TGTGCCAGCAGCCTCGGACTAGCGGGGGGGGGCGCGAACACCGGGGAGCTGTTTTTT. It codes for CASSLGLAGGGANTGELFF. The chain recombines TRBV5-5 with TRBJ2-2; 15 bases agree with TRBD2. The J segment lost 0 bases and the V segment lost 4 bases, leaving 7 bases of the junction unmatched. Germline V gene sequence: CDR1 SGHKS, CDR2 YYEKEE (reference sequence). The CDR3 runs to 19 residues.

For the CDR3, the DNA is TGCGCCAGCAGCTTGGAGGGGGCGGTTGGAAACACCATATATTTT. This gives the protein CASSLEGAVGNTIYF. The rearrangement joins TRBV5-1 to TRBJ1-3; 7 positions match TRBD1. Germline V gene data show CDR1 as SGHRS and CDR2 as YFSETQ. The junction had 3 bases not matched to a gene; V was cut back by 0 bases and J by 3 bases. This CDR3 has 15 amino acids.

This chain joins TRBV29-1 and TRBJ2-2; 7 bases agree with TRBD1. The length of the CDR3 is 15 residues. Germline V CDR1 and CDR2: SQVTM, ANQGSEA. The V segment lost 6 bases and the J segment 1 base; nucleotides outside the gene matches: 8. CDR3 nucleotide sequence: TGCAGCGTCCGACGGGCAGGGGGGAACACCGGGGAGCTGTTTTTT. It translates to CSVRRAGGNTGELFF.

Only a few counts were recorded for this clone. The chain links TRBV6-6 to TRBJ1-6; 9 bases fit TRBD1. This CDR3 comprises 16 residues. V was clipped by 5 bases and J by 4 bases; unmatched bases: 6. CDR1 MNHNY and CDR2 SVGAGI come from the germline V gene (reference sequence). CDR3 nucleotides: TGTGCCAGCAGTACGACGGGACAGGGTTATAATTCACCCCTCCACTTT. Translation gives CASSTTGQGYNSPLHF.

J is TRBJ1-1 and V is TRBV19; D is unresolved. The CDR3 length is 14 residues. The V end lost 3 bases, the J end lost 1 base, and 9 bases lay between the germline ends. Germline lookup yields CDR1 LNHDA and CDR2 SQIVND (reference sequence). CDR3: CASSIQPGNTEAFF. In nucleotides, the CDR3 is TGTGCCAGTAGTATCCAACCGGGGAACACTGAAGCTTTCTTT.

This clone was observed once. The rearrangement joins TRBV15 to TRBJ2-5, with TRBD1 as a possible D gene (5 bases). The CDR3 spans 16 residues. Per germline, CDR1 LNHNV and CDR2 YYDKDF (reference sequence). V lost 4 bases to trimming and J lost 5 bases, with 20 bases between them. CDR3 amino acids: CATSTRPQGIGETQYF. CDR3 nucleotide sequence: TGTGCCACCAGCACCCGACCCCAGGGTATCGGGGAGACCCAGTACTTC. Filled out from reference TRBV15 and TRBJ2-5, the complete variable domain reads DAMVIQNPRYQVTQFGKPVTLSCSQTLNHNVMYWYQQKSSQAPKLLFHYYDKDFNNEADTPDNFQSRRPNTSFCFLDIRSPGLGDTAMYLCATSTRPQGIGETQYFGPGTRLLVL.

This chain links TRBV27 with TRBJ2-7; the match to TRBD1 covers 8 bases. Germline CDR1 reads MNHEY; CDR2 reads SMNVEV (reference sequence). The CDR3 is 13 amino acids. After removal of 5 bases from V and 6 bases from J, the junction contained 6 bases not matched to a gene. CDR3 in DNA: TGTGCCAGCAGTCCAACAGGGGGGAGCGAGCAGTACTTC. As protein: CASSPTGGSEQYF.

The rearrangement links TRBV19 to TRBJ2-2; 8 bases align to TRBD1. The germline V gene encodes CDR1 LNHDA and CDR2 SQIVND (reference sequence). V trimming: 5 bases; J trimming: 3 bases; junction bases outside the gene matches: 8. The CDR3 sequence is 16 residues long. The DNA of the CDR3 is TGTGCCAGTAGTGCGCAGGGGGCCTTTTACACCGGGGAGCTGTTTTTT. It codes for CASSAQGAFYTGELFF.

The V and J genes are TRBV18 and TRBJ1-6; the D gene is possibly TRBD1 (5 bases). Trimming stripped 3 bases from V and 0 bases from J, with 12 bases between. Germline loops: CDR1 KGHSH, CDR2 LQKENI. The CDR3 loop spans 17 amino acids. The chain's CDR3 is CASSPPRVSSYNSPLHF. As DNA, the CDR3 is TGTGCCAGCTCACCGCCCAGGGTGAGCTCCTATAATTCACCCCTCCACTTT.

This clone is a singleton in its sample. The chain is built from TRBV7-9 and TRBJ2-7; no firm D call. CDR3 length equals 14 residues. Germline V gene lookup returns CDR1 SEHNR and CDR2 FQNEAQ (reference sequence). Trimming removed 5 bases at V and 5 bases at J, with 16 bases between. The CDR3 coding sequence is TGTGCCAGCAGCCCCGCTGCCCCTTCTAACGAGCAGTACTTC. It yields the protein CASSPAAPSNEQYF. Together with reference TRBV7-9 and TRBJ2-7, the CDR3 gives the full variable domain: DTGVSQNPRHKITKRGQNVTFRCDPISEHNRLYWYRQTLGQGPEFLTYFQNEAQLEKSRLLSDRFSAERPKGSFSTLEIQRTEQGDSAMYLCASSPAAPSNEQYFGPGTRLTVT.

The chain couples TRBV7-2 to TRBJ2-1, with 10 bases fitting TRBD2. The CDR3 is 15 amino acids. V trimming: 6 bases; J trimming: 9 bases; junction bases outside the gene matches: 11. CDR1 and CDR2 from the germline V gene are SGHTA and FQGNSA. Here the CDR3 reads CASRKSGGAVGEQFF. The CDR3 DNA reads TGTGCCAGCAGAAAGAGCGGGGGGGCCGTAGGTGAGCAGTTCTTC. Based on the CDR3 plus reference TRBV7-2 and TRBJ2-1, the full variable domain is GAGVSQSPSNKVTEKGKDVELRCDPISGHTALYWYRQSLGQGLEFLIYFQGNSAPDKSGLPSDRFSAERTGGSVSTLTIQRTQQEDSAVYLCASRKSGGAVGEQFFGPGTRLTVL.

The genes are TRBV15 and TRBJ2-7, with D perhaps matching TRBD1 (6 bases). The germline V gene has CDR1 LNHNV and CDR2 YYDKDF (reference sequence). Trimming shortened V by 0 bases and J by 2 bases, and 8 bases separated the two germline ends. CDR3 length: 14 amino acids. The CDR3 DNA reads TGTGCCACCAGCAGAGAAGGGGGTCCCTACGAGCAGTACTTC. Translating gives CATSREGGPYEQYF.

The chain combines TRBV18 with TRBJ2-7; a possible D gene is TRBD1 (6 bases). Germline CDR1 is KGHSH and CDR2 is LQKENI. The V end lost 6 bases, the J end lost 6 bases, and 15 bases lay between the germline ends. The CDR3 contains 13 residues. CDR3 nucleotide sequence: TGTGCCAGCTCCCCGGACAGAGTCAGCGAGCAGTACTTC. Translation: CASSPDRVSEQYF.

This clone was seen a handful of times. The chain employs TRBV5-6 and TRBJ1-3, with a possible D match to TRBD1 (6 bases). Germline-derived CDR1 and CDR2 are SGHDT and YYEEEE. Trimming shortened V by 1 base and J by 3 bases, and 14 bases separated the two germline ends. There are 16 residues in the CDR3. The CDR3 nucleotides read TGTGCCAGCAGCTTGAGGGGGACAATCGTTGGAAACACCATATATTTT. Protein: CASSLRGTIVGNTIYF.

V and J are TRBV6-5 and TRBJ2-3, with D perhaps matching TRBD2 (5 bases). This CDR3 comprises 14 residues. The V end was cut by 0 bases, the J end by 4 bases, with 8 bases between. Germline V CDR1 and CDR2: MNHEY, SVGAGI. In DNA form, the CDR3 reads TGTGCCAGCAGTTACTCAGGGAGACCAGATACGCAGTATTTT. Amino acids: CASSYSGRPDTQYF.

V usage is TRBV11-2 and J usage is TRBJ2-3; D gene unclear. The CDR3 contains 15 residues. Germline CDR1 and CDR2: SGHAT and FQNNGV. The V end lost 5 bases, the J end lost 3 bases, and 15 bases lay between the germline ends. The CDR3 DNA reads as TGTGCCAGCAGCGCACGCCCGGAGCGTACAGATACGCAGTATTTT. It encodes CASSARPERTDTQYF. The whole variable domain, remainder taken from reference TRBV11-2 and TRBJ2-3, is EAGVAQSPRYKIIEKRQSVAFWCNPISGHATLYWYQQILGQGPKLLIQFQNNGVVDDSQLPKDRFSAERLKGVDSTLKIQPAKLEDSAVYLCASSARPERTDTQYFGPGTRLTVL.

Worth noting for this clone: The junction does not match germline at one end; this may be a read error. The CDR3, as DNA: TGTGCTAGCAGCATAGGGGCCGGGGGGTTGAGCTCCTACAATGAGCAGTTCTTC. Its protein is CASSIGAGGLSSYNEQFF. The genes are TRBV7-7 and TRBJ2-1; 7 nucleotides agree with TRBD2. This CDR3 has 18 amino acids. Per the germline V gene, CDR1 is SSHAT and CDR2 is FNYEAQ (reference sequence).

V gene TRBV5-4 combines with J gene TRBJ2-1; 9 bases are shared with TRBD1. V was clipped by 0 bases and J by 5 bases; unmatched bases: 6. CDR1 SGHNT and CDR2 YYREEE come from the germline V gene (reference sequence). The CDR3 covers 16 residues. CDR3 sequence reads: CASSLASGQGDNEQFF. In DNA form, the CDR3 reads TGTGCCAGCAGCTTGGCTTCGGGACAGGGAGACAATGAGCAGTTCTTC. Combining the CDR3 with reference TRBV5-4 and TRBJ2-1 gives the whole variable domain ETGVTQSPTHLIKTRGQQVTLRCSSQSGHNTVSWYQQALGQGPQFIFQYYREEENGRGNFPPRFSGLQFPNYSSELNVNALELDDSALYLCASSLASGQGDNEQFFGPGTRLTVL.